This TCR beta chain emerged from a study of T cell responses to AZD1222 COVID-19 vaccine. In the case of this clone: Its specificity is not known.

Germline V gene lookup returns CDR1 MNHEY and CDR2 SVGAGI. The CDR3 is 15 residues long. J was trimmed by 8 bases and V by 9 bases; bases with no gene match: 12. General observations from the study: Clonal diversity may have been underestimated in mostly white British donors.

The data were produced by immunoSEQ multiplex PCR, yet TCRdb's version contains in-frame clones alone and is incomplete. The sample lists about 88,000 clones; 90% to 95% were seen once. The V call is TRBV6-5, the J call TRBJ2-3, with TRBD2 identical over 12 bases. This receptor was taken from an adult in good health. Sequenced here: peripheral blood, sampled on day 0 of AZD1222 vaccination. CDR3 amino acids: CASLALAGGLFTQYF. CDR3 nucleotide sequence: TGTGCCAGTTTGGCACTAGCGGGGGGCTTGTTTACGCAGTATTTT.